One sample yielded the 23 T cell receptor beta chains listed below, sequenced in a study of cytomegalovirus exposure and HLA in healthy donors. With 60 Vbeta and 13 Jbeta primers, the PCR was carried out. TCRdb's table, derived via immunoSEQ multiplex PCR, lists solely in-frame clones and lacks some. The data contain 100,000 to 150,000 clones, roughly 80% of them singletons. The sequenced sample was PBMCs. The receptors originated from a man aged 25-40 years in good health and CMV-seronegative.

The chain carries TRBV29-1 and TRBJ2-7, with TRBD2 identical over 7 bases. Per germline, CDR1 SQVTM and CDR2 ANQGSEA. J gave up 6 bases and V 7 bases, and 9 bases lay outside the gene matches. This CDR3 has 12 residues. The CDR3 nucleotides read TGCAGCGCCGCTCACTCGGGGGGCGAGCAGTACTTC. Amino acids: CSAAHSGGEQYF.

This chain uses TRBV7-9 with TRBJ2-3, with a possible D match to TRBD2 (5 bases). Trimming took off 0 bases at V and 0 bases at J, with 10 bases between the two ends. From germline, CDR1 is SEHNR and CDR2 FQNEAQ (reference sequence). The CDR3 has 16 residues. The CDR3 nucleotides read TGTGCCAGCAGCTTAGCCGCACTAGAGAGCACAGATACGCAGTATTTT. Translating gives CASSLAALESTDTQYF.

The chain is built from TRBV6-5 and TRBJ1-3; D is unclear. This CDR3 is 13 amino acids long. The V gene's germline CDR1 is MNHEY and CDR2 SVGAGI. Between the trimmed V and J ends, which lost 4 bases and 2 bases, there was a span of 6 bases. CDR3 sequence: CASSSNPGNTIYF. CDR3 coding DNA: TGTGCCAGCAGTTCCAATCCTGGAAACACCATATATTTT.

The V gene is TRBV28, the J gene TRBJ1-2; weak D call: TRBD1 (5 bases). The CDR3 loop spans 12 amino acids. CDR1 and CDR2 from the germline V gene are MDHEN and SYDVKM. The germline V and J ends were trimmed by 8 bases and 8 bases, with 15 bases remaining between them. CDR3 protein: CASQLGRGGYTF. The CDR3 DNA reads TGTGCCAGCCAGCTCGGGAGGGGAGGCTACACCTTC.

The CDR3 DNA is TGTGCCAGCCAACTTCCCACGGCAGGGGTGGCTGAAGCTTTCTTT. Amino acid sequence: CASQLPTAGVAEAFF. The rearrangement joins TRBV5-4 to TRBJ1-1; possible D gene TRBD1, 6 bases. V shed 7 bases and J shed 6 bases, with 22 bases lying between them. This CDR3 has 15 amino acids. Per the germline V gene, CDR1 is SGHNT and CDR2 is YYREEE (reference sequence).

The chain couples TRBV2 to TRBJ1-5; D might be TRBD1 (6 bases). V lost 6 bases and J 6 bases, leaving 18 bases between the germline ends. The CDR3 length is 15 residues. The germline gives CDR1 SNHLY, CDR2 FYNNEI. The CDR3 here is CASRGPGGGGQPQHF. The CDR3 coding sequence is TGTGCCAGCAGGGGGCCGGGGGGGGGCGGTCAGCCCCAGCATTTT.

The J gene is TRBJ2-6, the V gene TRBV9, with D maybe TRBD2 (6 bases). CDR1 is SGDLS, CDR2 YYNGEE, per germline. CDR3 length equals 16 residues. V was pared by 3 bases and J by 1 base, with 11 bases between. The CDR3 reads CASSGGGRSGANVLTF. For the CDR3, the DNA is TGTGCCAGCAGCGGCGGAGGGAGGTCTGGGGCCAACGTCCTGACTTTC.

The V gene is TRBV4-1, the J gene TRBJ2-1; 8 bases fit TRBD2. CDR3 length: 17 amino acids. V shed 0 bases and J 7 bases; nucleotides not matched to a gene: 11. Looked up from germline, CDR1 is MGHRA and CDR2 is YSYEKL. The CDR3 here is CASSQEPTSVNVNEQFF. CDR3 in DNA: TGCGCCAGCAGCCAAGAACCGACTAGCGTGAATGTGAATGAGCAGTTCTTC.

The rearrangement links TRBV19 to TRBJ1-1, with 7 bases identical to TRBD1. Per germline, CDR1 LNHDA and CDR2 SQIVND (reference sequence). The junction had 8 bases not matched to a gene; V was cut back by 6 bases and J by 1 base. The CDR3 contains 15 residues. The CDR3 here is CASRPDRTANTEAFF. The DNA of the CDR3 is TGTGCCAGTAGACCGGACAGGACGGCGAACACTGAAGCTTTCTTT.

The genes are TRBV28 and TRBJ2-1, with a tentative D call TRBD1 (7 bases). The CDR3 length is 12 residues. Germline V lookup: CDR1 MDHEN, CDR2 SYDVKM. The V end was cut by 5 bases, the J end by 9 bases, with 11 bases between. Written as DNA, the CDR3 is TGTGCCAGCAGTCAGGGGGGCAGTGAGCAGTTCTTC. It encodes CASSQGGSEQFF.

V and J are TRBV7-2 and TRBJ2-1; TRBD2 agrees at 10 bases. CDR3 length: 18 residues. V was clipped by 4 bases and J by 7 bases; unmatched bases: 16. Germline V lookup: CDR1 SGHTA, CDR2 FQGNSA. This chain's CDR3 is CASSSRVFLAGAGNEQFF. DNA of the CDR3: TGTGCCAGCAGCTCCAGGGTTTTTCTAGCGGGGGCGGGGAATGAGCAGTTCTTC.

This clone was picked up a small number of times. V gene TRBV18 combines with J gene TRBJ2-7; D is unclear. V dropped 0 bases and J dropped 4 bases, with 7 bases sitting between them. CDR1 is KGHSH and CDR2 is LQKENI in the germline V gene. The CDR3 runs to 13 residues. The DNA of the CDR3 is TGTGCCAGCTCACCACCATACGGTTACGAGCAGTACTTC. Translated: CASSPPYGYEQYF.

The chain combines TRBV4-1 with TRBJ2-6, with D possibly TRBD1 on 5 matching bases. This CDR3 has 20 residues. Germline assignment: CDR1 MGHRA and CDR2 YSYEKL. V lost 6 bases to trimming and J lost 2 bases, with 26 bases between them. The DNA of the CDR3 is TGCGCCAGCAGTCCAGTTCTTACAGGCAGAGTTATCCCTGGGGCCAACGTCCTGACTTTC. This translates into CASSPVLTGRVIPGANVLTF.

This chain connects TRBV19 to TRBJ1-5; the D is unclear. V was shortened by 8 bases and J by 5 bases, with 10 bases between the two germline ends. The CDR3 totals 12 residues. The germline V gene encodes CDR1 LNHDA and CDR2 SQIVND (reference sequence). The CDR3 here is CASARDHQPQHF. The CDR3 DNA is TGTGCCAGTGCGAGGGATCATCAGCCCCAGCATTTT.

The CDR3 here is CSVSLGTGLNQPQHF. The DNA for the CDR3 is TGCAGCGTTTCTCTCGGGACAGGCCTGAATCAGCCCCAGCATTTT. The chain has TRBV29-1 and TRBJ1-5, with TRBD1 matching over 8 bases. The length of the CDR3 is 15 residues. Germline V gene sequence: CDR1 SQVTM, CDR2 ANQGSEA. V shed 5 bases, J shed 4 bases, and the junction held 10 bases outside the gene matches.

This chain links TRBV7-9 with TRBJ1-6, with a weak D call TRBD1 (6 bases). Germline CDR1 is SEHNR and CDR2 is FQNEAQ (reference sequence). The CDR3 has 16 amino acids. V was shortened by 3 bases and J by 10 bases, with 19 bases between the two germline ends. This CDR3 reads CASSFHIGGTGSPLHF. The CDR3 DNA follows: TGTGCCAGCAGCTTTCACATTGGGGGAACAGGGTCACCCCTCCACTTT.

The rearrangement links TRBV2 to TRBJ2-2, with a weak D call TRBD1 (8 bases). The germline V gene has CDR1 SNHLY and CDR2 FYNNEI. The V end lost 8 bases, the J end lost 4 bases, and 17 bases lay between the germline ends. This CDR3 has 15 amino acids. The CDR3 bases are TGTGCCAGCGAACAGGGGGGGTTTGGCACCGGGGAGCTGTTTTTT. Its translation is CASEQGGFGTGELFF.

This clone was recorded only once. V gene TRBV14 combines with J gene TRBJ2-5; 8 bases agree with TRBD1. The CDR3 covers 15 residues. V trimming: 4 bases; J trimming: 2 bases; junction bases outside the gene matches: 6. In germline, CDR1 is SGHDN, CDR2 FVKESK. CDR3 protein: CASSPGDRRQETQYF. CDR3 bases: TGTGCCAGCAGCCCGGGGGACAGGAGGCAAGAGACCCAGTACTTC.

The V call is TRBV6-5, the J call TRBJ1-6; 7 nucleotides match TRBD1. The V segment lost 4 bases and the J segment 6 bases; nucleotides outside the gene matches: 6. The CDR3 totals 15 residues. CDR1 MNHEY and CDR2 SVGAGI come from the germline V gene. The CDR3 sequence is CASSSTRDSNSPLHF. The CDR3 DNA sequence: TGTGCCAGCAGTTCGACCCGGGACAGTAATTCACCCCTCCACTTT.

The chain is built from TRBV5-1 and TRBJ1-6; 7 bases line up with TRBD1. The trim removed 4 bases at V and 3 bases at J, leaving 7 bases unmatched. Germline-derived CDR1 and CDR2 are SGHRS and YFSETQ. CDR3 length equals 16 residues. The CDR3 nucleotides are TGCGCCAGCAGCCCAGGGGACAGAGGCTATAATTCACCCCTCCACTTT. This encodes CASSPGDRGYNSPLHF.

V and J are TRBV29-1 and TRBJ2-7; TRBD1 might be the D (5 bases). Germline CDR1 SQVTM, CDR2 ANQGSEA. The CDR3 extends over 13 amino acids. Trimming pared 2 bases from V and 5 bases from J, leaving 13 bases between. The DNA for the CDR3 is TGCAGCGTTGAATGGCAGGGTAAGGACGAGCAGTACTTC. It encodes CSVEWQGKDEQYF.

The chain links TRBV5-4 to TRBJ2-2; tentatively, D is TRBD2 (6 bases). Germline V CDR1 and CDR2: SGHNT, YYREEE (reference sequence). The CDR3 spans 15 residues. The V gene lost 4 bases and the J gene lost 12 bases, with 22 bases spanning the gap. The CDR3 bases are TGTGCCAGCAGCAAGGACGGGGGATGGAACCGGCAGCTGTTTTTT. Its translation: CASSKDGGWNRQLFF. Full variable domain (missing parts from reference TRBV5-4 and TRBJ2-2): ETGVTQSPTHLIKTRGQQVTLRCSSQSGHNTVSWYQQALGQGPQFIFQYYREEENGRGNFPPRFSGLQFPNYSSELNVNALELDDSALYLCASSKDGGWNRQLFFGEGSRLTVL.

CDR3 coding DNA: TGTGCCAGCAGCAAACTTCGTCTGGGTTCGGGTCCCAACACTGAAGCTTTCTTT. It codes for CASSKLRLGSGPNTEAFF. The chain couples TRBV21-1 to TRBJ1-1. TRBV21-1 is deemed a pseudogene. The CDR3 extends over 18 amino acids.